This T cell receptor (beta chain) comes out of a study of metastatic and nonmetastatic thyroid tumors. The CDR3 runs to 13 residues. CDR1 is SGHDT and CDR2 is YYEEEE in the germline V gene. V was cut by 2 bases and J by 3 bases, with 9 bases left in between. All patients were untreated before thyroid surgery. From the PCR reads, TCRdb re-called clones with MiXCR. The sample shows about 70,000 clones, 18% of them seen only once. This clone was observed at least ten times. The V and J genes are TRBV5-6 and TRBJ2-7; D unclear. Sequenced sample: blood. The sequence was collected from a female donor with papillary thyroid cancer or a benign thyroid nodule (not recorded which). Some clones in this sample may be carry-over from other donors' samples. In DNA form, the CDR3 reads TGTGCCAGCAGCTTAGGAACCCTCTACGAGCAGTACTTC. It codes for CASSLGTLYEQYF.